The T cell receptor beta chain described here comes from a study of PD-1 blockade in classical Hodgkin lymphoma. Germline CDR1 reads MNHNY; CDR2 reads SVGAGI (reference sequence). The V and J ends lost 6 bases and 6 bases, in that order; junction bases with no gene match: 12. This CDR3 spans 15 amino acids. Study observations and caveats: CD4+ TCR diversity, unlike CD8+, rose significantly by C4D1.

In regard to this clone: The antigen remains unidentified.

Clones were sequenced by immunoSEQ multiplex PCR, and TCRdb holds only the in-frame ones, with some missing. Of tens of thousands of clones in the sample, around 80% were seen once. Brentuximab vedotin exposure varied among the patients, all of whom had relapsed after autologous stem cell transplantation. The chain combines TRBV6-6 with TRBJ2-5; 8 bases agree with TRBD2. The input for sequencing was peripheral blood mononuclear cells (PBMCs), taken before the second cycle of nivolumab. The clonotype originates from a human donor with classical Hodgkin lymphoma. CDR3: CASSRRERGQQTQYF. The CDR3 DNA reads as TGTGCCAGCAGCCGTCGGGAGCGGGGGCAACAGACCCAGTACTTC.